This T cell receptor beta chain appears in the sequencing data of a study of shared clonotypes between healthy human individuals. The CDR3 sequence is 14 residues long. Trimming cost V 2 bases and J 1 base; bases outside gene matches: 1. CDR1 and CDR2 from the germline V gene are SGHRS and YFSETQ. With regard to this clone: Other DNA sequences in this specimen translate into the identical CDR3.

Authors' data handling: From ImmunoSEQ came sequences covering only the junction and carrying no quality scores, so filtering differed. Sequenced by immunoSEQ multiplex PCR; TCRdb stores in-frame clones only, minus some. D and trimming come from the DNA, and the V and J calls and clone size come from that table. The sample gives 600,000 to 800,000 clones, around 77% of which show up once; approximately 2% is in the top ten. This TCR was recovered from a woman aged 25 to 39 in good health. This sequence joins TRBV5-1 and TRBJ2-3; 7 nucleotides line up with TRBD1. The source material was memory CD4+ T cells sorted from blood. Described subset: CD45RA-negative fraction. The CDR3 sequence is CASSFGQGTDTQYF. As DNA, the CDR3 is TGCGCCAGCAGCTTTGGACAGGGCACAGATACGCAGTATTTT.